Below are 15 T cell receptor beta chains sequenced from a single sample in a study of human T cells and chemical hapten exposure. One entry per CDR3 protein results from TCRdb running MiXCR on the RACE reads. The sample yields more than 100,000 distinct CDR3 sequences, roughly 13% seen once. Time point meaning: pre-sensitization, week 0. Treatment denoted: therapeutic diphenylcyclopropenone sensitization with weekly scalp DPC. The source was whole blood, collected in connection with sensitization to the hapten diphenylcyclopropenone (DPC). All receptors come from a woman aged 18-35 years with alopecia areata. Some clones in this sample may be carry-over from other donors' samples.

This sequence joins TRBV18 and TRBJ2-3; D gene uncertain. Trimming removed 3 bases at V and 2 bases at J, with 21 bases between. Germline CDR1 is KGHSH and CDR2 is LQKENI. This CDR3 is built from 18 residues. CDR3 loop: CASSPSLGTAIPTDTQYF. CDR3 bases: TGTGCCAGCTCACCTTCCCTCGGAACAGCTATACCCACAGATACGCAGTATTTT. The full variable domain, in which reference TRBV18 and TRBJ2-3 provide the parts outside the CDR3, is NAGVMQNPRHLVRRRGQEARLRCSPMKGHSHVYWYRQLPEEGLKFMVYLQKENIIDESGMPKERFSAEFPKEGPSILRIQQVVRGDSAAYFCASSPSLGTAIPTDTQYFGPGTRLTVL.

The chain links TRBV7-2 to TRBJ2-7; 8 bases are shared with TRBD1. Trimming took 5 bases from V and 2 from J; bases not matched to a gene: 8. Germline CDR1 is SGHTA and CDR2 is FQGNSA. The CDR3 is 15 amino acids. The CDR3 DNA reads TGTGCCAGCAGCCCAGGACAGGGTACCCCCTACGAGCAGTACTTC. Protein sequence: CASSPGQGTPYEQYF.

The V and J genes are TRBV20-1 and TRBJ1-1, with D unresolved. Germline-derived CDR1 and CDR2 are DFQATT and SNEGSKA (reference sequence). The CDR3 sequence is 14 residues long. Trimming left V 2 bases short and J 1 base short, with 11 bases between. In DNA, the CDR3 is TGCAGTGCTAGAAGTACGCGACAGAACACTGAAGCTTTCTTT. Residues: CSARSTRQNTEAFF.

V and J are TRBV18 and TRBJ1-1, with D hard to call. Germline V gene sequence: CDR1 KGHSH, CDR2 LQKENI. The CDR3 sequence is 13 residues long. The V gene lost 6 bases and the J gene lost 1 base, with 9 bases spanning the gap. CDR3 sequence reads: CASSTGGNTEAFF. CDR3 DNA: TGTGCCAGCTCTACTGGCGGGAACACTGAAGCTTTCTTT.

Written as DNA, the CDR3 is TGCAGCGTTGATACTGGCTACACCTTC. It codes for CSVDTGYTF. The V gene is TRBV29-1, the J gene TRBJ1-2; no clear D gene. Germline-derived CDR1 and CDR2 are SQVTM and ANQGSEA. The CDR3 spans 9 residues. With 3 bases removed from V and 7 bases from J, the gap between germline ends came to 3 bases.

This clonotype has just a few counts. This chain uses TRBV5-1 with TRBJ2-7; 7 positions agree with TRBD1. CDR1 is SGHRS, CDR2 YFSETQ, per germline. V shed 0 bases and J 6 bases; nucleotides not matched to a gene: 9. The CDR3 consists of 15 residues. The CDR3 DNA sequence: TGCGCCAGCAGCTTGGCCTTACAGGGACAGATCGAGCAGTACTTC. Its translation is CASSLALQGQIEQYF. The full variable domain, in which reference TRBV5-1 and TRBJ2-7 provide the parts outside the CDR3, is KAGVTQTPRYLIKTRGQQVTLSCSPISGHRSVSWYQQTPGQGLQFLFEYFSETQRNKGNFPGRFSGRQFSNSRSEMNVSTLELGDSALYLCASSLALQGQIEQYFGPGTRLTVT.

This clonotype was seen at least ten times. The gene calls are TRBV24-1 and TRBJ1-1; unclear D gene. CDR1 is KGHDR, CDR2 SFDVKD, per germline. The V and J ends lost 4 bases and 7 bases respectively, with 12 bases between them. The CDR3 contains 13 residues. DNA of the CDR3: TGTGCCACCAGTGAAATTCCGGGAGATGAAGCTTTCTTT. This translates into CATSEIPGDEAFF.

This sequence joins TRBV3-1 and TRBJ2-4, with 11 bases lining up with TRBD2. Trimming removed 4 bases from V and 1 base from J; junction bases left unmatched: 3. This CDR3 is built from 16 residues. The germline gives CDR1 LGHDT, CDR2 YNNKEL (reference sequence). The CDR3 DNA reads TGTGCCAGCAGCCTACTAGCGGGGGCGGCCAAAAACATTCAGTACTTC. Translation gives CASSLLAGAAKNIQYF.

This clonotype was found a few times. This chain joins TRBV11-2 and TRBJ2-3; the match to TRBD2 covers 9 bases. The CDR3 has 16 amino acids. Germline V gives CDR1 SGHAT, CDR2 FQNNGV. The trim removed 3 bases at V and 2 bases at J, leaving 6 bases unmatched. The CDR3 here is CASSFLAGTSTDTQYF. The DNA of the CDR3 is TGTGCCAGCAGCTTCCTAGCGGGGACTTCCACAGATACGCAGTATTTT.

This clonotype was counted a few times. The chain is built from TRBV5-1 and TRBJ2-7; 7 bases fit TRBD1. The CDR3 runs to 17 residues. CDR1 is SGHRS, CDR2 YFSETQ, per germline. V lost 4 bases and J lost 0; bases outside the gene matches: 13. DNA of the CDR3: TGCGCCAGCAGCCCAGGGTCTGCAGGGGGAATCTCCTACGAGCAGTACTTC. Translated, it gives CASSPGSAGGISYEQYF.

This clonotype was picked up a small number of times. This chain connects TRBV20-1 to TRBJ2-3; TRBD2 might be the D (6 bases). The CDR3 is 15 residues long. The V end lost 6 bases, the J end lost 7 bases, and 23 bases lay between the germline ends. The germline gives CDR1 DFQATT, CDR2 SNEGSKA (reference sequence). CDR3 amino acids: CSAISARGGMNTQYF. CDR3 sequence (DNA): TGCAGTGCCATTTCCGCGCGTGGGGGGATGAATACGCAGTATTTT.

This clonotype was seen a handful of times. The chain employs TRBV7-2 and TRBJ2-4, with 9 bases that match TRBD1. CDR1 is SGHTA, CDR2 FQGNSA, per germline. The CDR3 is made up of 15 amino acids. The J segment lost 8 bases and the V segment lost 5 bases, leaving 10 bases of the junction unmatched. The chain's CDR3 is CASSRGTGFLDIQYF. CDR3 bases: TGTGCCAGCAGCCGGGGGACAGGGTTTTTGGACATTCAGTACTTC.

The chain joins TRBV18 to TRBJ2-1; either TRBD1 or TRBD2 may supply D (6 bases each). The CDR3 is 13 amino acids. CDR1 and CDR2 (germline): KGHSH, LQKENI. Trimming stripped 6 bases from V and 7 bases from J, with 13 bases between. The CDR3 is CASSPTGANEQFF. Here the CDR3 DNA reads TGTGCCAGCTCGCCGACGGGGGCGAATGAGCAGTTCTTC.

The chain joins TRBV4-3 to TRBJ2-7; D is perhaps TRBD1 (6 bases). Trimming took 0 bases from V and 4 from J, leaving 13 bases between them. This CDR3 spans 15 amino acids. Per germline, CDR1 LGHNA and CDR2 YSLEER. The CDR3, as DNA: TGCGCCAGCAGCCAAGATCAGGGGCGCGGGTACGAGCAGTACTTC. Its translation: CASSQDQGRGYEQYF.

This clonotype was picked up a small number of times. This may be a read error: a much more frequent sequence differs by one nucleotide. The chain has TRBV7-8 and TRBJ1-1; D uncertain. Trimming stripped 2 bases from V and 0 bases from J, with 4 bases between. CDR1 SGHVS and CDR2 FQNEAQ come from the germline V gene. The CDR3 length is 13 residues. The CDR3 DNA reads as TGTGCCAGCAGCTTATGGATGAACACTGAAGCTTTCTTT. Amino acid sequence: CASSLWMNTEAFF.